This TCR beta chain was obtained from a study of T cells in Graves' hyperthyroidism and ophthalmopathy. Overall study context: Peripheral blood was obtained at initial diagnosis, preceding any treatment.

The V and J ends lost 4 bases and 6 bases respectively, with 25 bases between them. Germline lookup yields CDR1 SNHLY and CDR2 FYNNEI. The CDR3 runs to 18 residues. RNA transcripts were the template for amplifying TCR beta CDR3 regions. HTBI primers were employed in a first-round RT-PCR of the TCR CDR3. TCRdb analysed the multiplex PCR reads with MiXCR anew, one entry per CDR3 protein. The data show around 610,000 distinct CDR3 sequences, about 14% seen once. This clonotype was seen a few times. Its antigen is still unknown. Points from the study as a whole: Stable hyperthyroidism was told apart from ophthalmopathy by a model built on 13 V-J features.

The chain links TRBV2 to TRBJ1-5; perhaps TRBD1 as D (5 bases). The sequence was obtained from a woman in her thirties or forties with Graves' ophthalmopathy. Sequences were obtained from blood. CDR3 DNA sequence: TGTGCCAGCAGTGGACAGTTTCCCGACCCGGGGAAATTTCAGCCCCAGCATTTT. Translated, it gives CASSGQFPDPGKFQPQHF.